Many counts were recorded for the clone carrying this T cell receptor (beta chain). This sample is drawn from a study of T cells in Graves' hyperthyroidism and ophthalmopathy. Template material for amplifying TCR beta CDR3 regions consisted of RNA transcripts. The study used the HTBI primer set for a first-round RT-PCR of the TCR CDR3. Via MiXCR, TCRdb re-called the multiplex PCR reads, giving one row per CDR3 protein. Of roughly 550,000 distinct CDR3 sequences listed, 16% are singletons. Germline values: CDR1 MDHEN, CDR2 SYDVKM. The V and J ends lost 2 bases and 0 bases, in that order; junction bases with no gene match: 2. There are 16 residues in the CDR3.

Material for sequencing was blood. The TCR originated in a woman aged 25 to 39 with Graves' ophthalmopathy. The chain couples TRBV28 to TRBJ2-1; 9 bases are shared with TRBD1. This chain's CDR3 is CASSLGTGSSYNEQFF. CDR3 sequence (DNA): TGTGCCAGCAGTTTAGGGACAGGGAGCTCCTACAATGAGCAGTTCTTC.